This TCR beta chain was identified during a study of shared T cell receptors in the human thymus. This clone was found once. Assay used: immunoSEQ multiplex PCR; TCRdb lists only in-frame clones, some missing. Found here are hundreds of thousands of clones, approximately 90% of them singletons; the top ten hold approximately 0.011%. In addition, the sample was reused for a study of human thymus T cells. That study adds: The donors were infants in Finland with congenital heart defects, otherwise immunologically healthy.

Sequenced sample: thymocytes. The TCR comes from a boy less than two years old with a congenital heart defect.

In DNA form, the CDR3 reads TGCAGCGTTGATGTCCGGGACAGGGGAGTTAGGATGCCAGATACGCAGTATTTT. It yields the protein CSVDVRDRGVRMPDTQYF. The chain links TRBV29-1 to TRBJ2-3; 10 bases fit TRBD1. The CDR3 has 18 amino acids. V lost 3 bases to trimming and J lost 4 bases; unmatched junction nucleotides: 16. Per the germline V gene, CDR1 is SQVTM and CDR2 is ANQGSEA.